The 6 T cell receptor beta chains given below trace back to one sample, sequenced in a study of tissue T cells after allogeneic stem cell transplantation. Clones were sequenced by immunoSEQ multiplex PCR, and TCRdb holds only the in-frame ones, with some missing. The sample records 9,000 to 10,000 clones, less than 65% being singletons. Sequencing used tissue from the jejunum, obtained at autopsy. These receptor sequences come from a woman aged 18 to 55 with breast cancer.

The chain joins TRBV28 to TRBJ1-4; D gene unclear. Trimming shortened V by 3 bases and J by 4 bases, and 9 bases separated the two germline ends. The CDR3 spans 14 residues. Germline V gives CDR1 MDHEN, CDR2 SYDVKM. The CDR3 region has the DNA TGTGCCAGCAGTTTTACGGCAAGTAATGAAAAACTGTTTTTT. This codes for CASSFTASNEKLFF.

The table lists this clone with a count of one. The chain employs TRBV5-4 and TRBJ2-3; 8 bases line up with TRBD2. The CDR3 runs to 16 residues. The ends lost 1 base at V and 4 bases at J; junction bases unmatched: 8. Germline loops: CDR1 SGHNT, CDR2 YYREEE (reference sequence). CDR3 residues: CASSLYAGGRADTQYF. CDR3 bases: TGTGCCAGCAGCTTGTACGCGGGAGGTCGAGCAGATACGCAGTATTTT.

Comments on this clone: This may be a read error, as it is one base from a much larger clone. The rearrangement uses TRBV11-2 and TRBJ1-5; D is ambiguous. Germline V gene lookup returns CDR1 SGHAT and CDR2 FQNNGV. The ends were cut back, 3 bases at V and 4 bases at J, with 7 bases in the middle. The CDR3 length is 13 residues. This CDR3 is CASSFSVNQPQHF. As DNA, the CDR3 is TGTGCCAGCAGCTTCAGCGTGAATCAGCCCCAGCATTTT.

The V gene is TRBV3-1 (or the pseudogene TRBV3-2), the J gene TRBJ2-3; perhaps TRBD2 as D (5 bases). Germline assignment: CDR1 LGHDT and CDR2 YNNKEL (reference sequence). This CDR3 spans 13 amino acids. Trimming cost V 1 base and J 4 bases, with 6 bases left between them. In nucleotides, the CDR3 is TGTGCCAGCAGCCAAGGCGGGTCAGATACGCAGTATTTT. This sequence encodes CASSQGGSDTQYF.

This clone was seen a few times. This rearrangement joins TRBV9 to TRBJ2-1, with D maybe TRBD2 (5 bases). This CDR3 is 13 amino acids long. Germline CDR1 and CDR2: SGDLS and YYNGEE. V lost 3 bases and J 3 bases, leaving 7 bases between the germline ends. CDR3 sequence: CASSARDYNEQFF. In nucleotides, the CDR3 is TGTGCCAGCAGCGCTCGGGACTACAATGAGCAGTTCTTC.

This chain connects TRBV3-1 (or the pseudogene TRBV3-2) to TRBJ2-2, with TRBD2 identical over 10 bases. The ends lost 0 bases at V and 5 bases at J; junction bases unmatched: 3. The CDR3 has 16 residues. CDR1 and CDR2 (germline): LGHDT, YNNKEL (reference sequence). CDR3 sequence (DNA): TGTGCCAGCAGCCAAGAACTAGCGGGGAGAACCGGGGAGCTGTTTTTT. This encodes CASSQELAGRTGELFF.